The 28 T cell receptor beta chains given below trace back to one sample, sequenced in a study of CD8 T cells in ankylosing spondylitis. General study findings and limits: In ankylosing spondylitis blood, a motif of 7 to 9 highly homologous TCR beta variants appeared characteristic.

TCRdb passed the 5' RACE reads through MiXCR, listing each CDR3 protein once. The table records about 460,000 distinct CDR3 sequences, 5.3% of them present only once. Antigens of these TCRs are unknown. Sequences were obtained from blood, either unsorted or a sorted T cell fraction (not recorded which). The receptors were sampled from a male donor with ankylosing spondylitis.

This clonotype occurred many times. J is TRBJ1-1 and V is TRBV12-3 or TRBV12-4; unclear D gene. Trimming took off 7 bases at V and 2 bases at J, with 14 bases between the two ends. The CDR3 covers 14 residues. This CDR3 reads CASMTYHRNTEAFF. CDR3 DNA: TGTGCCAGCATGACCTACCACAGAAACACTGAAGCTTTCTTT.

There are many counts of this clonotype. The chain joins TRBV7-9 to TRBJ2-3, with D possibly matching TRBD2 (5 bases). Germline values: CDR1 SEHNR, CDR2 FQNEAQ (reference sequence). This CDR3 spans 13 amino acids. The V end lost 1 base, the J end lost 9 bases, and 11 bases lay between the germline ends. CDR3 in amino acids: CASSLGPIATQYF. CDR3 in DNA: TGTGCCAGCAGCTTAGGCCCGATAGCGACGCAGTATTTT.

This clonotype was recorded many times. The gene calls are TRBV9 and TRBJ1-4; TRBD1 matches at 8 bases. The CDR3 runs 14 residues. From germline, CDR1 is SGDLS and CDR2 YYNGEE. J lost 11 bases, V lost 3 bases, and 9 bases had no gene match. The CDR3 protein is CASSGQTGVKKLFF. CDR3 in DNA: TGTGCCAGCAGCGGACAGACAGGGGTTAAGAAACTGTTTTTT. Looking up the rest from reference TRBV9 and TRBJ1-4 gives the full variable domain: DSGVTQTPKHLITATGQRVTLRCSPRSGDLSVYWYQQSLDQGLQFLIQYYNGEERAKGNILERFSAQQFPDLHSELNLSSLELGDSALYFCASSGQTGVKKLFFGSGTQLSVL.

This clonotype was seen ten or more times. The chain has TRBV10-3 and TRBJ2-3; possible D gene TRBD2, 5 bases. The CDR3 has 13 amino acids. Germline CDR1 and CDR2: ENHRY and SYGVKD. Trimming stripped 6 bases from V and 1 base from J, with 8 bases between. CDR3 region: CAIRALGTDTQYF. DNA of the CDR3: TGTGCCATCAGGGCACTAGGCACAGATACGCAGTATTTT.

This clonotype was seen only once. Possible read error: a much larger clone is one base away. The DNA of the CDR3 is TGTGCCACCAGTGATGCGACGGATTTTTACACTGAAGCTTTCTTT. Translation: CATSDATDFYTEAFF. The genes are TRBV24-1 and TRBJ1-1; the D is unclear. The CDR3 has 15 amino acids. V was clipped by 3 bases and J by 3 bases, with 13 bases between them. CDR1 KGHDR and CDR2 SFDVKD come from the germline V gene.

The gene calls are TRBV11-3 and TRBJ2-1; D ambiguous. The CDR3 has 14 amino acids. Germline loops: CDR1 SGHNT, CDR2 YENEEA. The V end was cut by 4 bases, the J end by 8 bases, with 15 bases between. CDR3 in amino acids: CASSSVFGPHEQFF. CDR3 nucleotides: TGTGCCAGCAGCTCCGTTTTCGGACCCCATGAGCAGTTCTTC.

This clonotype showed up many times. V is TRBV12-3 or TRBV12-4 and J is TRBJ2-1; 10 positions match TRBD2. V was pared by 3 bases and J by 6 bases, with 11 bases of the junction left unmatched. The CDR3 runs 17 residues. CDR3 sequence (DNA): TGTGCCAGCAGTTTTACTGGACTAGCGGTTATCACCAATGAGCAGTTCTTC. Amino acids: CASSFTGLAVITNEQFF.

This clonotype occurred many times. The chain links TRBV19 to TRBJ2-5; no clear D. The CDR3 is 12 amino acids. From germline, CDR1 is LNHDA and CDR2 SQIVND (reference sequence). With 7 bases removed from V and 5 bases from J, the gap between germline ends came to 11 bases. In DNA form, the CDR3 reads TGTGCCAGTATGGATTTATACGAGACCCAGTACTTC. Amino acid sequence: CASMDLYETQYF.

J is TRBJ2-7 and V is TRBV11-1; 8 bases are a match to TRBD1. The CDR3 extends over 14 amino acids. Unmatched junction bases numbered 5, after V lost 4 bases and J lost 3 bases. CDR1 is SGHAT, CDR2 FQDESV, per germline (reference sequence). The CDR3 sequence: CASSSDRGNYEQYF. For the CDR3, the DNA is TGTGCCAGCAGCTCAGACAGGGGTAACTACGAGCAGTACTTC.

Many counts were recorded for this clonotype. The chain couples TRBV7-8 to TRBJ2-2; D tentatively reads TRBD1 or TRBD2 (5 bases each). Trimming left V 3 bases short and J 5 bases short, with 13 bases between. Per the germline V gene, CDR1 is SGHVS and CDR2 is FQNEAQ. CDR3 length equals 15 residues. CDR3 region: CASSLQGRITGELFF. Here the CDR3 DNA reads TGTGCCAGCAGCTTGCAGGGACGGATAACCGGGGAGCTGTTTTTT.

This clonotype was seen repeatedly, ten times or more. The chain joins TRBV7-8 to TRBJ2-7; D uncertain. Trimming removed 3 bases at V and 2 bases at J, with 8 bases between. CDR3 size: 13 residues. The germline CDR1 and CDR2 sequences are SGHVS and FQNEAQ. The CDR3 bases are TGTGCCAGCAGCTTCGCTGAAGCCTACGAGCAGTACTTC. This translates into CASSFAEAYEQYF.

This clonotype was observed many times. The gene calls are TRBV7-2 and TRBJ2-1; D is possibly TRBD1 (6 bases). Deletions cut 0 bases from V and 4 bases from J, with 10 bases between. Germline V CDR1 and CDR2: SGHTA, FQGNSA. The CDR3 extends over 15 amino acids. In DNA, the CDR3 is TGTGCCAGCAGCTTAGCGACAGGAGAGTACAATGAGCAGTTCTTC. It codes for CASSLATGEYNEQFF.

This clonotype was picked up many times. The rearrangement links TRBV4-2 to TRBJ2-4, with D perhaps TRBD1 (7 bases). Trimming left V 2 bases short and J 7 bases short, with 24 bases between. CDR1 is LGHNA, CDR2 YNFKEQ, per germline. This CDR3 has 18 amino acids. DNA for the CDR3: TGTGCCAGCAGCCAATGGAGCGGGTCCCCAACAGGGGTGAACATTCAGTACTTC. Its translation: CASSQWSGSPTGVNIQYF.

On this clonotype itself: This may arise from a read error, as a much more abundant clone is one base away. The CDR3 reads CASRGSGRETQYF. The CDR3 DNA reads TGTGCCAGCAGAGGGTCAGGGCGGGAGACCCAGTACTTC. This sequence joins TRBV6-6 and TRBJ2-5; D possibly corresponds to TRBD1 (5 bases). The CDR3 runs to 13 residues. CDR1 and CDR2 (germline): MNHNY, SVGAGI (reference sequence). V lost 6 bases to trimming and J lost 5 bases, with 13 bases between them.

This sequence joins TRBV9 and TRBJ2-1; a possible D gene is TRBD2 (5 bases). V lost 6 bases and J lost 5, with 15 bases in between. Germline values: CDR1 SGDLS, CDR2 YYNGEE. This CDR3 contains 14 residues. Here the CDR3 DNA reads TGTGCCAGCACGCTAGCCGACGCGCACAATGAGCAGTTCTTC. Its translation: CASTLADAHNEQFF. Combining the CDR3 with reference TRBV9 and TRBJ2-1 gives the whole variable domain DSGVTQTPKHLITATGQRVTLRCSPRSGDLSVYWYQQSLDQGLQFLIQYYNGEERAKGNILERFSAQQFPDLHSELNLSSLELGDSALYFCASTLADAHNEQFFGPGTRLTVL.

With respect to this clonotype: A much larger clone differs by one base, so this may be a read error. The rearrangement uses TRBV5-6 and TRBJ2-3; the match to TRBD2 covers 7 bases. The CDR3 loop spans 14 amino acids. Germline values: CDR1 SGHDT, CDR2 YYEEEE. CDR3 sequence reads: CARSWDYTTDTQYF. DNA of the CDR3: TGTGCCAGAAGCTGGGACTATACAACAGATACGCAGTATTTT. Based on the CDR3 plus reference TRBV5-6 and TRBJ2-3, the full variable domain is DAGVTQSPTHLIKTRGQQVTLRCSPKSGHDTVSWYQQALGQGPQFIFQYYEEEERQRGNFPDRFSGHQFPNYSSELNVNALLLGDSALYLCARSWDYTTDTQYFGPGTRLTVL.

This clonotype appeared many times. The chain links TRBV5-4 to TRBJ2-3, with 7 bases identical to TRBD2. Germline CDR1 is SGHNT and CDR2 is YYREEE (reference sequence). This CDR3 has 16 residues. V dropped 0 bases and J dropped 2; count of bases not matched to a gene: 6. The CDR3 sequence: CASSLGGLADTDTQYF. The CDR3 region has the DNA TGTGCCAGCAGCTTGGGCGGGCTAGCGGACACAGATACGCAGTATTTT.

This clonotype came up many times. The V and J genes are TRBV3-1 and TRBJ1-2; unclear D gene. CDR3 length: 14 amino acids. Deletions cut 0 bases from V and 7 bases from J, with 12 bases between. In germline, CDR1 is LGHDT, CDR2 YNNKEL (reference sequence). DNA for the CDR3: TGTGCCAGCAGCCAAGATGTCACCGGACGTGGCTACACCTTC. As protein: CASSQDVTGRGYTF.

This clonotype has at least ten counts. The gene calls are TRBV12-3 or TRBV12-4 and TRBJ2-5; TRBD2 might be the D (5 bases). V lost 0 bases and J lost 1, with 12 bases in between. CDR3 length equals 16 residues. The CDR3 nucleotides read TGTGCCAGCAGTTTAGCGTGGTTAGGAGGCCAAGAGACCCAGTACTTC. It codes for CASSLAWLGGQETQYF.

This clonotype was observed a few times. Here the CDR3 DNA reads TGCGCCAGCAGCCAAACAGCTTTCAATTCACCCCTCCACTTT. As protein: CASSQTAFNSPLHF. The chain joins TRBV4-3 to TRBJ1-6; D unresolved. Germline V lookup: CDR1 LGHNA, CDR2 YSLEER. With 2 bases removed from V and 7 bases from J, the gap between germline ends came to 9 bases. This CDR3 is built from 14 residues.

This clonotype was seen many times. The genes are TRBV20-1 and TRBJ2-3; D possibly corresponds to TRBD2 (6 bases). V lost 5 bases and J lost 6, with 15 bases in between. Per the germline V gene, CDR1 is DFQATT and CDR2 is SNEGSKA (reference sequence). CDR3 length equals 13 residues. The CDR3 spells CSALEGQRDTQYF. CDR3 bases: TGCAGTGCTTTGGAGGGCCAACGGGATACGCAGTATTTT.

This clonotype was counted ten times or more. The chain combines TRBV27 with TRBJ1-2; perhaps TRBD1 as D (6 bases). This CDR3 has 16 residues. Germline V CDR1 and CDR2: MNHEY, SMNVEV (reference sequence). Trimming cost V 5 bases and J 7 bases, with 23 bases left between them. The CDR3 sequence is CASSQIPSGGRVGYTF. DNA of the CDR3: TGTGCCAGCAGTCAGATCCCGAGCGGGGGCAGGGTTGGCTACACCTTC.

Written as DNA, the CDR3 is TGTGCCAGCAGCCAAGGATACACAGATACGCAGTATTTT. This sequence encodes CASSQGYTDTQYF. The gene calls are TRBV14 and TRBJ2-3; no firm D call. Trimming removed 1 base at V and 2 bases at J, with 4 bases between. CDR1 SGHDN and CDR2 FVKESK come from the germline V gene. The CDR3 is 13 amino acids.

This clonotype was recorded many times. The chain joins TRBV10-3 to TRBJ2-1; 9 nucleotides match TRBD1. CDR3 size: 16 residues. The trim removed 1 base at V and 7 bases at J, leaving 8 bases unmatched. CDR1 is ENHRY and CDR2 is SYGVKD in the germline V gene. The CDR3 DNA sequence: TGTGCCATCAGTGAGTTAACAGGGGGCGCGGAGAATGAGCAGTTCTTC. This codes for CAISELTGGAENEQFF.

This clonotype was seen ten or more times. This chain joins TRBV12-3 or TRBV12-4 and TRBJ2-7; the match to TRBD2 covers 7 bases. This CDR3 comprises 13 residues. V lost 0 bases to trimming and J lost 5 bases; unmatched junction nucleotides: 1. The CDR3 bases are TGTGCCAGCAGTTTAGCGGGAGGGCACGAGCAGTACTTC. This codes for CASSLAGGHEQYF.

This clonotype was observed at least ten times. The V call is TRBV28, the J call TRBJ2-7; TRBD1 matches at 11 bases. Per the germline V gene, CDR1 is MDHEN and CDR2 is SYDVKM. Unmatched junction bases numbered 7, after V lost 7 bases and J lost 5 bases. CDR3 size: 14 residues. This chain's CDR3 is CASTYGQGAHEQYF. Written as DNA, the CDR3 is TGTGCCAGCACCTACGGACAGGGGGCACACGAGCAGTACTTC.

This clonotype was picked up many times. The rearrangement uses TRBV20-1 and TRBJ1-1; perhaps TRBD1 as D (6 bases). Germline CDR1 DFQATT, CDR2 SNEGSKA (reference sequence). This CDR3 has 12 amino acids. The V and J ends lost 6 bases and 3 bases respectively, with 11 bases between them. In DNA, the CDR3 is TGCAGTGCCACAGGGATGGACACTGAAGCTTTCTTT. It codes for CSATGMDTEAFF.

This clonotype was found many times. V gene TRBV4-3 combines with J gene TRBJ2-7; the match to TRBD2 covers 8 bases. V shed 6 bases and J 5 bases; nucleotides not matched to a gene: 12. Germline values: CDR1 LGHNA, CDR2 YSLEER. This CDR3 has 15 residues. CDR3 region: CASSPLSAGLDEQYF. The CDR3 DNA reads TGCGCCAGCAGTCCCCTATCTGCGGGACTAGACGAGCAGTACTTC.